This record concerns one TCR beta chain sequence. No antigen is known for it. Assay: immunoSEQ multiplex PCR; the TCRdb copy retains only in-frame clones and omits some. The sample yields about 72,000 clones, approximately 71% seen once. Trimming pared 6 bases from V and 0 bases from J, leaving 11 bases between. Per the germline V gene, CDR1 is MNHEY and CDR2 is SVGAGI. There are 14 residues in the CDR3. The sample is drawn from a study of vaccination effects on CD4 cells after COVID-19. Background on the study: Each participant was given two doses of one vaccine (BNT162b2 or mRNA-1273). Study findings and constraints: From healthy vaccinees, only 1 of 255 vaccine-induced clones also reacted to common cold coronaviruses.

CD4+ T cell isolation took place after 10 days of culture. All vaccine recipients tested negative for nucleocapsid antibodies and had never contracted SARS-CoV-2 infection. Both day 3 and day 7 saw half the medium replaced with IL-2 medium. The source material was CD4+ T cells from PBMCs cultured without peptide, sampled before COVID-19 vaccination. The receptor was derived from a human donor who received a COVID-19 vaccine. The chain employs TRBV6-5 and TRBJ2-5; D ambiguous. The CDR3 protein is CASSLQTDQETQYF. DNA of the CDR3: TGTGCCAGCAGCCTACAGACTGACCAAGAGACCCAGTACTTC.